Below are 11 T cell receptor beta chains sequenced from a single sample in a study of blood T cell repertoires in COVID-19. Sequencing used immunoSEQ multiplex PCR; TCRdb keeps in-frame clones, though not all of them. This sample carries 88,000 or so clones, 65% to 90% of them seen once, and the ten largest clones take around 4.1%. The sample consisted of peripheral blood. These receptors were obtained from a man aged 55-75 years with acute or convalescent COVID-19.

The chain's CDR3 is CASSQGQGADYGYTF. The CDR3 DNA follows: TGCGCCAGCAGCCAAGGACAGGGGGCAGACTATGGCTACACCTTC. V is TRBV4-1 and J is TRBJ1-2, with TRBD1 identical over 10 bases. J gave up 3 bases and V 1 base, and 2 bases lay outside the gene matches. The CDR3 is 15 residues long. Germline CDR1 reads MGHRA; CDR2 reads YSYEKL.

This chain connects TRBV7-2 to TRBJ1-4, with D possibly matching TRBD1 (6 bases). V dropped 5 bases and J dropped 10 bases, with 17 bases sitting between them. Germline CDR1 SGHTA, CDR2 FQGNSA. There are 14 residues in the CDR3. This CDR3 reads CASSTHRDYGKLFF. Written as DNA, the CDR3 is TGTGCCAGCAGCACTCACAGGGATTACGGAAAACTGTTTTTT.

This clone has just a few counts. The rearrangement joins TRBV7-8 to TRBJ1-2; a possible D gene is TRBD1 (6 bases). Germline V lookup: CDR1 SGHVS, CDR2 FQNEAQ. CDR3 length: 14 residues. V lost 0 bases and J lost 6, with 11 bases in between. CDR3 region: CASSLAQGTDGYTF. DNA of the CDR3: TGTGCCAGCAGCTTAGCGCAGGGGACGGATGGCTACACCTTC. The complete variable domain, with remaining parts taken from reference TRBV7-8 and TRBJ1-2, reads GAGVSQSPRYKVAKRGQDVALRCDPISGHVSLFWYQQALGQGPEFLTYFQNEAQLDKSGLPSDRFFAERPEGSVSTLKIQRTQQEDSAVYLCASSLAQGTDGYTFGSGTRLTVV.

This clone turned up a few times. The chain couples TRBV3-1 (or the pseudogene TRBV3-2) to TRBJ2-1, with 12 bases matching TRBD2. With V trimmed by 6 bases and J by 9 bases, 6 bases remained unmatched. Germline lookup yields CDR1 LGHDT and CDR2 YNNKEL (reference sequence). This CDR3 is built from 14 residues. The CDR3 loop reads CASRLTSGSIEQFF. As DNA, the CDR3 is TGTGCCAGCAGACTGACTAGCGGGAGTATTGAGCAGTTCTTC.

This rearrangement joins TRBV19 to TRBJ1-2; a weak D match, TRBD1 (5 bases). The V end was cut by 3 bases, the J end by 4 bases, with 9 bases between. The CDR3 loop spans 13 amino acids. Germline V gene data show CDR1 as LNHDA and CDR2 as SQIVND (reference sequence). The CDR3 here is CASSILGAYGYTF. DNA of the CDR3: TGTGCCAGTAGTATCCTAGGGGCCTATGGCTACACCTTC.

The chain carries TRBV10-3 and TRBJ2-1; 11 bases match TRBD2. Germline assignment: CDR1 ENHRY and CDR2 SYGVKD. Trimming took 6 bases from V and 0 from J; bases not matched to a gene: 16. The CDR3 contains 20 residues. The CDR3 DNA follows: TGTGCCATCAGAGATGCGGGGACTAGCGGACCCGGGAGCTCCTACAATGAGCAGTTCTTC. It encodes CAIRDAGTSGPGSSYNEQFF.

The V call is TRBV25-1, the J call TRBJ1-2; TRBD1 is a possible D gene (6 bases). Trimming shortened V by 2 bases and J by 4 bases, and 14 bases separated the two germline ends. The CDR3 spans 15 residues. Germline loops: CDR1 MGHDK, CDR2 SYGVNS. CDR3 in DNA: TGTGCCAGCAGTGAAATTGGTCAGGGGCCCTATGGCTACACCTTC. Translation: CASSEIGQGPYGYTF.

V is TRBV5-1 and J is TRBJ2-2; 10 nucleotides match TRBD2. V lost 4 bases and J lost 5; bases outside the gene matches: 5. Germline V gene lookup returns CDR1 SGHRS and CDR2 YFSETQ. The CDR3 spans 15 residues. As DNA, the CDR3 is TGCGCCAGCAGCCGAGAGACTAGCGGGACCGGGGAGCTGTTTTTT. Its translation: CASSRETSGTGELFF. The variable domain in full, with the rest retrieved from reference TRBV5-1 and TRBJ2-2, is KAGVTQTPRYLIKTRGQQVTLSCSPISGHRSVSWYQQTPGQGLQFLFEYFSETQRNKGNFPGRFSGRQFSNSRSEMNVSTLELGDSALYLCASSRETSGTGELFFGEGSRLTVL.

This sequence joins TRBV5-1 and TRBJ1-5; D may be TRBD1 (5 bases). The CDR3 is made up of 15 amino acids. V was shortened by 0 bases and J by 4 bases, with 11 bases between the two germline ends. CDR1 is SGHRS and CDR2 is YFSETQ in the germline V gene. CDR3 sequence reads: CASSLVGGKNQPQHF. The CDR3 bases are TGCGCCAGCAGCTTGGTGGGGGGGAAGAATCAGCCCCAGCATTTT.

J is TRBJ2-5 and V is TRBV7-2; tentatively, D is TRBD1 (5 bases). The V gene's germline CDR1 is SGHTA and CDR2 FQGNSA. The V end lost 5 bases, the J end lost 6 bases, and 16 bases lay between the germline ends. The CDR3 consists of 14 residues. The CDR3 region has the DNA TGTGCCAGCAGCCCAAGTAGGGGTCGGAAGACCCAGTACTTC. Amino acids: CASSPSRGRKTQYF.

The chain recombines TRBV2 with TRBJ2-7, with 9 positions matching TRBD1. CDR3 size: 16 residues. Germline V gene lookup returns CDR1 SNHLY and CDR2 FYNNEI. V lost 7 bases to trimming and J lost 7 bases; unmatched junction nucleotides: 17. CDR3 region: CASIFLHRDRDKEQYF. In DNA, the CDR3 is TGTGCCAGCATATTTCTCCACCGGGACAGGGATAAAGAGCAGTACTTC. Based on the CDR3 plus reference TRBV2 and TRBJ2-7, the full variable domain is EPEVTQTPSHQVTQMGQEVILRCVPISNHLYFYWYRQILGQKVEFLVSFYNNEISEKSEIFDDQFSVERPDGSNFTLKIRSTKLEDSAMYFCASIFLHRDRDKEQYFGPGTRLTVT.